This T cell receptor (beta chain) was captured in a study of cytomegalovirus exposure and HLA in healthy donors. This clone was counted once. Its antigen is as yet unknown. Germline V gene data show CDR1 as MNHEY and CDR2 as SMNVEV (reference sequence). CDR3 size: 13 residues. Trimming took off 7 bases at V and 4 bases at J, with 13 bases between the two ends. Here immunoSEQ multiplex PCR was the method, and the copy in TCRdb shows in-frame clones only, minus some. This sample carries more than 80,000 clones, roughly 96% of them seen once, and the ten largest clones take about 1.3%. General study points: Listed as cytomegalovirus-associated were 150 or so TCR beta chains. In vitro, a few CMV-associated chains proved specific for CMV antigens. It was reported that the classifier diagnosed cytomegalovirus status with high specificity and sensitivity in both the original and validation cohorts. Most TCR sequences proved rare, with some public TCRs found in many donors.

The receptor was derived from a woman aged 18-29 years in good health and CMV-seronegative. The gene calls are TRBV27 and TRBJ2-5; D possibly corresponds to TRBD2 (6 bases). Material: PBMCs. The CDR3 sequence is CASNKRGGETQYF. The CDR3 DNA is TGTGCCAGCAATAAAAGGGGAGGAGAGACCCAGTACTTC.